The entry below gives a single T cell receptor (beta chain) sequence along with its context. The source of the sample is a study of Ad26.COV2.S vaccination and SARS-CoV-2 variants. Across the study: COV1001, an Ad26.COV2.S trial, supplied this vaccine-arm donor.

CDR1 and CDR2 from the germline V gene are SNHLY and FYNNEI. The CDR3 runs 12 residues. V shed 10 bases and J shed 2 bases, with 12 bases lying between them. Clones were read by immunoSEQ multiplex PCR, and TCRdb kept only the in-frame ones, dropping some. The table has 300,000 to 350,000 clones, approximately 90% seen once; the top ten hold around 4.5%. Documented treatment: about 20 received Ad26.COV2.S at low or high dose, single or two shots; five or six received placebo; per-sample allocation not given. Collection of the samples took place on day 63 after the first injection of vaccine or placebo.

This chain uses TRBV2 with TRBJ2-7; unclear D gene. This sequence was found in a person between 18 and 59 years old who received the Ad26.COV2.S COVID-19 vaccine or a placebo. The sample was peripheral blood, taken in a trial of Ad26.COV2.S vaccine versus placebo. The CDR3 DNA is TGTGCCATTAAGGACGGAGCCTACGAGCAGTACTTC. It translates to CAIKDGAYEQYF. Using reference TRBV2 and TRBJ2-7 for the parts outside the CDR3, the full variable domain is EPEVTQTPSHQVTQMGQEVILRCVPISNHLYFYWYRQILGQKVEFLVSFYNNEISEKSEIFDDQFSVERPDGSNFTLKIRSTKLEDSAMYFCAIKDGAYEQYFGPGTRLTVT.